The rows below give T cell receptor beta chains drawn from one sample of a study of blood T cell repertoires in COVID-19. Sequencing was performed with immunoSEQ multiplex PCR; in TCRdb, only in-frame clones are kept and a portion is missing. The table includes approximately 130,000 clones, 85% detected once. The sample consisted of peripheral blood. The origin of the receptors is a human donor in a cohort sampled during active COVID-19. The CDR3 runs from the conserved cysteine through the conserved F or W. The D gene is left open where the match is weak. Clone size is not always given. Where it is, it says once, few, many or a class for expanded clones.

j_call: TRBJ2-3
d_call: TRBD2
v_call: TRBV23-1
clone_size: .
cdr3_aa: CASSQYWQGREGVDTQYF
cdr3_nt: TGCGCCAGCAGTCAATATTGGCAGGGGCGGGAGGGGGTAGATACGCAGTATTTT

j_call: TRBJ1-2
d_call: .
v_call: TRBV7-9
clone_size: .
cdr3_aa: CASSLEIEAYGYTF
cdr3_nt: TGTGCCAGCAGCTTAGAAATCGAGGCTTATGGCTACACCTTC

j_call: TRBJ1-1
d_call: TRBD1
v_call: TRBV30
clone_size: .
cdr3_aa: CAWSSTGWGNTEAFF
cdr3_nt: TGTGCCTGGAGTTCGACAGGGTGGGGGAACACTGAAGCTTTCTTT

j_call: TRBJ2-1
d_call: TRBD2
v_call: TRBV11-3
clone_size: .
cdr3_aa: CASSWGLAGRFF
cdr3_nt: TGTGCCAGCAGCTGGGGACTAGCGGGACGGTTCTTC

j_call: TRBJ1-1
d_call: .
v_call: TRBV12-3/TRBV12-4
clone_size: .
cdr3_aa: CASLQGFSTEAFF
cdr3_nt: TGTGCCAGCTTACAGGGATTTAGTACTGAAGCTTTCTTT

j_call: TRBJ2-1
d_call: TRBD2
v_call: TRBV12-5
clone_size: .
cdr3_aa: CASGSSGRLYNEQFF
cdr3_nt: TGTGCTAGTGGTTCTAGCGGGCGCCTTTACAATGAGCAGTTCTTC

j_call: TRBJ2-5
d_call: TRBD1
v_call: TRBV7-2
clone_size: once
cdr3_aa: CASRQTGGEETQYF
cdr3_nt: TGTGCCAGCAGACAGACAGGGGGCGAGGAGACCCAGTACTTC

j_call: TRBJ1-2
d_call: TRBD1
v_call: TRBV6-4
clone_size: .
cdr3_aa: CASSERQGLGYTF
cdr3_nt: TGTGCCAGCAGTGAAAGACAGGGACTTGGCTACACCTTC

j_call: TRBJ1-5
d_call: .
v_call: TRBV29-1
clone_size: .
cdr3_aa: CSVAGQKGQPQHF
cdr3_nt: TGCAGCGTTGCCGGACAGAAGGGACAGCCCCAGCATTTT

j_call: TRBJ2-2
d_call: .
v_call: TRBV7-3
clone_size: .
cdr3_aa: CASSFGAGELFF
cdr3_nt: TGTGCCAGCAGCTTCGGGGCCGGGGAGCTGTTTTTT

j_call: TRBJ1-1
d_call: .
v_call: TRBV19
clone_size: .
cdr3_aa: CASSRSTIQGNTEAFF
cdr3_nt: TGTGCCAGTAGTAGGTCAACTATACAGGGGAACACTGAAGCTTTCTTT

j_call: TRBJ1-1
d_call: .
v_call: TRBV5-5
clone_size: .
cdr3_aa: CASSLLTVAFF
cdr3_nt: TGTGCCAGCAGCTTGCTTACAGTAGCTTTCTTT

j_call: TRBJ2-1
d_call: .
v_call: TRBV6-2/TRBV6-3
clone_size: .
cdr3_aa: CASSYSGSSYNEQFF
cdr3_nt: TGTGCCAGCAGTTACTCGGGGAGCTCCTACAATGAGCAGTTCTTC

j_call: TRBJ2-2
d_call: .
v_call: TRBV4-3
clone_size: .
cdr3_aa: CASSRTRGEGNGELFF
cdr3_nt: TGCGCCAGCAGCCGGACGAGGGGGGAGGGGAACGGGGAGCTGTTTTTT

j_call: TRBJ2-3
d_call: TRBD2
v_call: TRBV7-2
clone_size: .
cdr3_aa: CASSLSDGGANTQYF
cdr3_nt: TGTGCCAGCAGCCTAAGTGACGGGGGGGCCAATACGCAGTATTTT

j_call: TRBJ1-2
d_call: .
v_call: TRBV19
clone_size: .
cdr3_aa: CASSIGSGVGYTF
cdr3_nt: TGTGCCAGTAGTATTGGGTCAGGGGTTGGCTACACCTTC

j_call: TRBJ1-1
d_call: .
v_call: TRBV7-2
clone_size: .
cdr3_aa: CASKIQAGLWEAFF
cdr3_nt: TGTGCCAGCAAGATTCAGGCGGGCCTCTGGGAAGCTTTCTTT

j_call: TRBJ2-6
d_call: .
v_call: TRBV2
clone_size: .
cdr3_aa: CASATGSSLSGANVLTF
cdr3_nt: TGTGCCAGCGCCACGGGGTCCTCCCTCTCTGGGGCCAACGTCCTGACTTTC

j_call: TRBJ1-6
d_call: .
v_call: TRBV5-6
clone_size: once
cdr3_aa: CASSLRRGSPLHF
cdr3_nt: TGTGCCAGCAGCTTGCGGCGGGGTTCACCCCTCCACTTT

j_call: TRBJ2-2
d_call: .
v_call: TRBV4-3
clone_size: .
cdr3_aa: CASSPGHYSTGELFF
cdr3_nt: TGCGCCAGCTCACCGGGACATTATTCCACCGGGGAGCTGTTTTTT

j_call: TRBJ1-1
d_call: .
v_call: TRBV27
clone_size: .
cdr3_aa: CASSLSARSWNTEAFF
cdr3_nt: TGTGCCAGCAGTTTAAGCGCACGTTCTTGGAACACTGAAGCTTTCTTT

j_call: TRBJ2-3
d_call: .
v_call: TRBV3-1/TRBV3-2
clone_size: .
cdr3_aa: CASSDRGDTQYF
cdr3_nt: TGTGCCAGCAGCGACCGGGGAGATACGCAGTATTTT

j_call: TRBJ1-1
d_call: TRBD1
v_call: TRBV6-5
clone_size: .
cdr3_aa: CASSYNRGTEAFF
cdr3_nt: TGTGCCAGCAGTTATAACAGGGGCACTGAAGCTTTCTTT

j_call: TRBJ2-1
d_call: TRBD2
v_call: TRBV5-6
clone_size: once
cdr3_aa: CASSREVEQFF
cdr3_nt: TGTGCCAGCAGCCGGGAGGTAGAGCAGTTCTTC

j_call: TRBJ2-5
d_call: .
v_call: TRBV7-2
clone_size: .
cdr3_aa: CASSWGTLQETQYF
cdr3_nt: TGTGCCAGCAGCTGGGGGACTCTACAAGAGACCCAGTACTTC

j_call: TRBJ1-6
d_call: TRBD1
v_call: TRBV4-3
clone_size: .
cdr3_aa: CASSQIGTGVSPLHF
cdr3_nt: TGCGCCAGCAGCCAGATCGGGACAGGGGTATCACCCCTCCACTTT

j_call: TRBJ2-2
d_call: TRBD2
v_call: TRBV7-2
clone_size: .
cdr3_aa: CASSLARIRFGGRETGELFF
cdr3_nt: TGTGCCAGCAGCTTAGCCCGAATTAGATTTGGCGGGAGGGAGACCGGGGAGCTGTTTTTT

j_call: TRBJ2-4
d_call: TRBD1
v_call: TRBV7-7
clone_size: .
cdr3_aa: CARRDRGTIAKNIQYF
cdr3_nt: TGTGCCAGACGGGACAGGGGAACAATAGCCAAAAACATTCAGTACTTC

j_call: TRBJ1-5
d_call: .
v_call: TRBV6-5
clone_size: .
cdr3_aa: CASSQTGNQPQHF
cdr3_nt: TGTGCCAGCAGTCAAACAGGGAATCAGCCCCAGCATTTT

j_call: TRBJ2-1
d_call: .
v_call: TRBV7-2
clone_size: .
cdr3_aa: CASSPRLTINEQFF
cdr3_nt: TGTGCCAGCAGCCCCCGATTAACAATCAATGAGCAGTTCTTC

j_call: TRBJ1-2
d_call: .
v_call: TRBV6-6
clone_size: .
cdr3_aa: CASSPEYYGYTF
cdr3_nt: TGTGCCAGCAGTCCCGAGTACTATGGCTACACCTTC

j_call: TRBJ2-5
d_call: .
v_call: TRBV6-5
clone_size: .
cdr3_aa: CASKAAYQETQYF
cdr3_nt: TGTGCCAGCAAGGCGGCTTACCAAGAGACCCAGTACTTC

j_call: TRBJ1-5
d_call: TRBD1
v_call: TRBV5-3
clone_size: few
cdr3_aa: CARKIKGQDALYSNQPQHF
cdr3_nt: TGTGCCCGAAAGATTAAAGGACAGGACGCCTTGTATAGCAATCAGCCCCAGCATTTT

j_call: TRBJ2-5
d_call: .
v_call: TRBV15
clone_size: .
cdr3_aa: CATSRVHREETQYF
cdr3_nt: TGTGCCACCAGCAGAGTCCACAGGGAAGAGACCCAGTACTTC

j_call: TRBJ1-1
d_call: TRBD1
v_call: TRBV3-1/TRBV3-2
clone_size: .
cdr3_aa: CASSLRQGATEAFF
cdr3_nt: TGTGCCAGCAGCCTAAGACAGGGAGCGACTGAAGCTTTCTTT

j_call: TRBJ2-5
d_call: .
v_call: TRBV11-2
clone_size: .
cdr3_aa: CASSLVGDGWKTQYF
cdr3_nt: TGTGCCAGCAGCTTAGTGGGAGACGGGTGGAAGACCCAGTACTTC

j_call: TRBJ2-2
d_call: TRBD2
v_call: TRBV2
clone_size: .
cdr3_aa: CASSGLAGRTGELFF
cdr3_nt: TGTGCCAGCAGTGGACTAGCGGGACGGACCGGGGAGCTGTTTTTT

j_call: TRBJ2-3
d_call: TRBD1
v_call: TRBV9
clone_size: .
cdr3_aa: CASSPHTGGTDTQYF
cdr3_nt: TGTGCCAGCAGCCCACATACAGGGGGCACAGATACGCAGTATTTT

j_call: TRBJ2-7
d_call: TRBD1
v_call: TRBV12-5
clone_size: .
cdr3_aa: CASAVINRGLFSLSYEQYF
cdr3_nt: TGTGCTAGTGCCGTTATAAACAGGGGGCTCTTCTCACTCTCCTACGAGCAGTACTTC

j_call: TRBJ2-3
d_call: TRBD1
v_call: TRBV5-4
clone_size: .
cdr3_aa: CASSLVGQGAVTQYF
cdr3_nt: TGTGCCAGCAGCTTGGTGGGACAGGGGGCCGTTACGCAGTATTTT